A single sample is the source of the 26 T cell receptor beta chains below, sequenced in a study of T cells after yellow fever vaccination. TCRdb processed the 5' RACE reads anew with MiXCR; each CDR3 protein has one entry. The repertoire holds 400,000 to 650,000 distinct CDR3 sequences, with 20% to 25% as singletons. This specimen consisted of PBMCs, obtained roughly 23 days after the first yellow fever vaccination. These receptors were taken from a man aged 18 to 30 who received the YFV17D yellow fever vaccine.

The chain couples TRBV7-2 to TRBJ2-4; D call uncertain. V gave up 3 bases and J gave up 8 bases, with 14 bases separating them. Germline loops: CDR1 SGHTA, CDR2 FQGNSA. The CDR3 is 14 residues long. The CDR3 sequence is CASSFDPSGYIQYF. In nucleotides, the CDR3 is TGTGCCAGCAGCTTTGACCCTTCCGGGTACATTCAGTACTTC.

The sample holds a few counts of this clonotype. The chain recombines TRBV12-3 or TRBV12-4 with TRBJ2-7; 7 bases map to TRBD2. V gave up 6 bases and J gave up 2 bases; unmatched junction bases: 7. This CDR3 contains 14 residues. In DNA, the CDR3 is TGTGCCAGCAGCCCTTACAGCGGGGCCTACGAGCAGTACTTC. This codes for CASSPYSGAYEQYF.

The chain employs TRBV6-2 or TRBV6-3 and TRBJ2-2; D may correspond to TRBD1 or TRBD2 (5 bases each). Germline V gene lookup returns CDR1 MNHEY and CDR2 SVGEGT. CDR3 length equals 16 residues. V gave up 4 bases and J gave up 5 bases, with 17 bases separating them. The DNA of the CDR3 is TGTGCCAGCAGTTCGTGGGGACGTGGGGGTACCGGGGAGCTGTTTTTT. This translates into CASSSWGRGGTGELFF.

This chain's CDR3 is CASSQGRDRIYEQYV. CDR3 coding DNA: TGCGCCAGCAGCCAAGGACGTGACAGGATATACGAGCAGTACGTC. V usage is TRBV4-1 and J usage is TRBJ2-7; maybe TRBD1 (6 bases). The CDR3 is 15 residues long. Trimming stripped 1 base from V and 4 bases from J, with 14 bases between. CDR1 and CDR2 (germline): MGHRA, YSYEKL.

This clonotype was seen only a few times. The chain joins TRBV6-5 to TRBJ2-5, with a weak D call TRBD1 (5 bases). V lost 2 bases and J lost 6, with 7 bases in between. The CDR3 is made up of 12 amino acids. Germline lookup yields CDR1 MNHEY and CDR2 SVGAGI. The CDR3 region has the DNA TGTGCCAGCAGTTACCAGGGTCAGACCCAGTACTTC. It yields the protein CASSYQGQTQYF.

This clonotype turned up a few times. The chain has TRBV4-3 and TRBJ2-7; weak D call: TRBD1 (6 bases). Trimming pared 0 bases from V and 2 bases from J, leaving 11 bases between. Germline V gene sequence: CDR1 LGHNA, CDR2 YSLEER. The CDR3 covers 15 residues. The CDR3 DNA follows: TGCGCCAGCAGCCAAGACGGGGACAAAACCTACGAGCAGTACGTC. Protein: CASSQDGDKTYEQYV.

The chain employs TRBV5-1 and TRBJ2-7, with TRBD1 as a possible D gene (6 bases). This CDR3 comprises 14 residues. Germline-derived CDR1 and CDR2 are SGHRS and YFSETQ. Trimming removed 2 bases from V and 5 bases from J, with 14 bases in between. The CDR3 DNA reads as TGCGCCAGCAGCTTTGACAGGCACGCTAACGAGCAGTACTTC. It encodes CASSFDRHANEQYF. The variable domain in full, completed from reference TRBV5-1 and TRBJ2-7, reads KAGVTQTPRYLIKTRGQQVTLSCSPISGHRSVSWYQQTPGQGLQFLFEYFSETQRNKGNFPGRFSGRQFSNSRSEMNVSTLELGDSALYLCASSFDRHANEQYFGPGTRLTVT.

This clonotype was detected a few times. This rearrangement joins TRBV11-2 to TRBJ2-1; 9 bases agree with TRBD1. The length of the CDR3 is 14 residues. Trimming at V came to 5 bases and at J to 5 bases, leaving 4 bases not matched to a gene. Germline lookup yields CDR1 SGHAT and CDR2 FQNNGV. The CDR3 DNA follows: TGTGCCAGCAGCCGACAGGGGGGGAACAATGAGCAGTTCTTC. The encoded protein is CASSRQGGNNEQFF.

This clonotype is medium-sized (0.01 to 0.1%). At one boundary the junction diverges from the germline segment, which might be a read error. The CDR3 region is CASSLDRVYTEAFF. CDR3 sequence (DNA): TGTGCCAGCAGTTTAGACAGGGTCTACACTGAAGCTTTCTTT. J is TRBJ1-1 and V is TRBV11-2, with TRBD1 identical over 7 bases. This CDR3 has 14 amino acids. Looked up from germline, CDR1 is SGHAT and CDR2 is FQNNGV.

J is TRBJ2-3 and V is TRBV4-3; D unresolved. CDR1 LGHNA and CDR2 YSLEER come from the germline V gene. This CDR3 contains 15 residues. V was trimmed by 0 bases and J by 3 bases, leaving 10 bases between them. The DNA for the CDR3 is TGCGCCAGCAGCCAAGACGGTTCGACAACAGATACGCAGTATTTT. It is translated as CASSQDGSTTDTQYF.

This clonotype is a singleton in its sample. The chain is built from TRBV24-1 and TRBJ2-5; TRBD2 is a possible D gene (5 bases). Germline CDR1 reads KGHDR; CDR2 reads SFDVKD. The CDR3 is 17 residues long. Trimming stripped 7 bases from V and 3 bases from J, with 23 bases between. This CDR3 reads CATSDNGVGHDKETQYF. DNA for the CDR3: TGTGCCACCAGCGACAACGGGGTAGGGCACGATAAAGAGACCCAGTACTTC.

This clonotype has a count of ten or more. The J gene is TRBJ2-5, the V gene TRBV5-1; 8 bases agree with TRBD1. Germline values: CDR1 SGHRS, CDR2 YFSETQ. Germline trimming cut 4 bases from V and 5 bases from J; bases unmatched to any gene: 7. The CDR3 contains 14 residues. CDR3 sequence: CASSVGQGAETQYF. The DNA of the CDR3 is TGCGCCAGCAGCGTCGGACAGGGAGCGGAGACCCAGTACTTC.

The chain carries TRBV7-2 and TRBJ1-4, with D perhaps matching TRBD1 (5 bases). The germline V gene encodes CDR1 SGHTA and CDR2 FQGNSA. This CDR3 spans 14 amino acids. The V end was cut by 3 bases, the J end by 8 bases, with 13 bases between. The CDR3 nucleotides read TGTGCCAGCAGCTTGGACGGGGCGGTAGAAAAACTGTTTTTT. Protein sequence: CASSLDGAVEKLFF. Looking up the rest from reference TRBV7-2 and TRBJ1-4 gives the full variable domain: GAGVSQSPSNKVTEKGKDVELRCDPISGHTALYWYRQSLGQGLEFLIYFQGNSAPDKSGLPSDRFSAERTGGSVSTLTIQRTQQEDSAVYLCASSLDGAVEKLFFGSGTQLSVL.

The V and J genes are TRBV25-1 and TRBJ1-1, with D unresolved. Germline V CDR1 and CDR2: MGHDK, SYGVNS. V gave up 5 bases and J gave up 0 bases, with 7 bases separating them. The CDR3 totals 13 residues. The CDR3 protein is CASSQVLNTEAFF. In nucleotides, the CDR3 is TGTGCCAGCAGTCAGGTTCTGAACACTGAAGCTTTCTTT.

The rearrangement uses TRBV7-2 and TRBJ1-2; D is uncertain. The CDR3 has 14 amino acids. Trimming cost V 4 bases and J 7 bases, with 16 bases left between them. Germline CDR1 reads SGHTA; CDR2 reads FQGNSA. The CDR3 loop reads CASSSRRTVAGYTF. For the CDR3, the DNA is TGTGCCAGCAGCTCCCGACGCACGGTCGCTGGCTACACCTTC.

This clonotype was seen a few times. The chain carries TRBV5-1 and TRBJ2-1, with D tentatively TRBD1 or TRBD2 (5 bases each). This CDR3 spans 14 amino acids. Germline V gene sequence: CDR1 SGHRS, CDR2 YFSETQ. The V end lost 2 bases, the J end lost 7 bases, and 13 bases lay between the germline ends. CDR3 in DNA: TGCGCCAGCAGCTTTTCGGGGACCATTAATGAGCAGTTCTTC. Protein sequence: CASSFSGTINEQFF. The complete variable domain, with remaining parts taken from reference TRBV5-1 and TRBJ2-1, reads KAGVTQTPRYLIKTRGQQVTLSCSPISGHRSVSWYQQTPGQGLQFLFEYFSETQRNKGNFPGRFSGRQFSNSRSEMNVSTLELGDSALYLCASSFSGTINEQFFGPGTRLTVL.

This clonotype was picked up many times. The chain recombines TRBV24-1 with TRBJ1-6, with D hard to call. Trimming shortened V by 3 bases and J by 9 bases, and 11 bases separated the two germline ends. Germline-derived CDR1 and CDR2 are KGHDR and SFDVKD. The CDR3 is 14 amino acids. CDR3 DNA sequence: TGTGCCACCAGTGATCCGGGTGTAGGTTCACCCCTCCACTTT. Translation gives CATSDPGVGSPLHF.

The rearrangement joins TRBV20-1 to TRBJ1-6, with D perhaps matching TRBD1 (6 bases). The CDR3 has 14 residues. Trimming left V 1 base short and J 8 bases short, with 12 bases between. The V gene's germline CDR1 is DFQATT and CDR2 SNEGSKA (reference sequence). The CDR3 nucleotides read TGCAGTGCTAGAGGACAGGTTCAGGATTCACCCCTCCACTTT. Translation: CSARGQVQDSPLHF.

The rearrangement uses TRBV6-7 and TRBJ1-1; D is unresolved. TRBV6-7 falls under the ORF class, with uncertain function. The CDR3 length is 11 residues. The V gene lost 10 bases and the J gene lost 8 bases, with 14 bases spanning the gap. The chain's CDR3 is CATRSGLEAFF. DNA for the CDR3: TGTGCCACCAGAAGTGGGTTAGAAGCTTTCTTT.

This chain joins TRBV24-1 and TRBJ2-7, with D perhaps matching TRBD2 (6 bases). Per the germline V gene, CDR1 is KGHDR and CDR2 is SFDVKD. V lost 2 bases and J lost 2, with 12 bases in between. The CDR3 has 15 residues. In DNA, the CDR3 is TGTGCCACCAGTGATTGGGGGGAACCGCCCTACGAGCAGTACTTC. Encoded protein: CATSDWGEPPYEQYF.

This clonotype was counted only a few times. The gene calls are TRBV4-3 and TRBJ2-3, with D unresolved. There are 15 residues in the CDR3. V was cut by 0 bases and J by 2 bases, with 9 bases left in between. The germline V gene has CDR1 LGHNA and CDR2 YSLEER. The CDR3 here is CASSQDLAATDTQYF. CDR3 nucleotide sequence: TGCGCCAGCAGCCAAGATTTGGCAGCCACAGATACGCAGTATTTT.

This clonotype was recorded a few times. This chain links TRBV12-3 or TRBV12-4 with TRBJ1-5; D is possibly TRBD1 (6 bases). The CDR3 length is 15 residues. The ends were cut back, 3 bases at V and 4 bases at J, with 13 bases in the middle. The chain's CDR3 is CASSLRGGRNQPQHF. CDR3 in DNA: TGTGCCAGCAGTTTGCGAGGGGGAAGAAATCAGCCCCAGCATTTT.

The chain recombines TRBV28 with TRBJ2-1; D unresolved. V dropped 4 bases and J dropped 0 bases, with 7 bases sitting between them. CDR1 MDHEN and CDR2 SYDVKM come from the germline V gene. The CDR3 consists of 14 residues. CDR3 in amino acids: CASSWAASYNEQFF. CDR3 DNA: TGTGCCAGCAGTTGGGCGGCCTCCTACAATGAGCAGTTCTTC.

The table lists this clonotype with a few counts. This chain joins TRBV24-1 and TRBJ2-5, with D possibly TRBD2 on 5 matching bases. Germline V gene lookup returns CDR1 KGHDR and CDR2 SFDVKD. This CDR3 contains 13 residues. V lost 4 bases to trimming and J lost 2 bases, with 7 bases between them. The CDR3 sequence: CATSELEQETQYF. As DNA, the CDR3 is TGTGCCACCAGTGAACTAGAACAAGAGACCCAGTACTTC.

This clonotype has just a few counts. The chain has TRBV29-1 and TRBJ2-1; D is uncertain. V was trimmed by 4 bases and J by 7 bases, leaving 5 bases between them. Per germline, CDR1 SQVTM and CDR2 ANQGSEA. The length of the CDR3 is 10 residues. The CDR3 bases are TGCAGCGTTGCCGTTAATGAGCAGTTCTTC. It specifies CSVAVNEQFF.

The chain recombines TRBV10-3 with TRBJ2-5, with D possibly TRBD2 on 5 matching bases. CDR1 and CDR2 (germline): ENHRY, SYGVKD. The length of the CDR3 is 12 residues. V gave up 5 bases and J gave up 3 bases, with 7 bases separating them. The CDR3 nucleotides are TGTGCCATCAGTAGGACTGAAGAGACCCAGTACTTC. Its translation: CAISRTEETQYF.